In this sample, the clone carrying this TCR beta chain turned up once. Antigen specificity is unknown. Sorted populations comprised CD4+ and CD8+ T cells obtained from PBMCs. This sample was included in a study of CD8+ T cells in alopecia areata. General study points: Greater clonality was observed in lesional scalp samples, especially alopecia totalis/universalis, versus normal scalp.

In each case, RNA was isolated and then reverse transcribed into cDNA as the sequencing template. Sequenced by immunoSEQ multiplex PCR; TCRdb stores in-frame clones only, minus some. The table shows 110,000 to 150,000 clones, with less than 75% occurring only once. Germline CDR1 SGHDT, CDR2 YYEEEE. V trimming: 0 bases; J trimming: 0 bases; junction bases outside the gene matches: 5. The CDR3 has 16 residues. Sequences were obtained from CD8+ T cells sorted from blood. The chain recombines TRBV5-6 with TRBJ1-1, with 7 nucleotides matching TRBD1. This receptor was identified in a human donor in good health. This chain's CDR3 is CASSLEFRGMNTEAFF. The CDR3 coding sequence is TGTGCCAGCAGCTTGGAGTTCAGGGGGATGAACACTGAAGCTTTCTTT. The full variable domain, with the rest looked up from reference TRBV5-6 and TRBJ1-1, is DAGVTQSPTHLIKTRGQQVTLRCSPKSGHDTVSWYQQALGQGPQFIFQYYEEEERQRGNFPDRFSGHQFPNYSSELNVNALLLGDSALYLCASSLEFRGMNTEAFFGQGTRLTVV.